These 4 T cell receptor beta chains share one sample of origin, sequenced in a study of blood T cell repertoires in COVID-19. TCRdb's copy holds only in-frame clones and misses some; the assay was immunoSEQ multiplex PCR. The table has just over 60,000 clones, 70% to 85% seen once. Sequenced input: peripheral blood. The receptors were sampled from a woman aged 80 or older with active or convalescent COVID-19.

In this sample, this clone turned up a few times. V is TRBV3-1 (or the pseudogene TRBV3-2) and J is TRBJ1-2; a possible D gene is TRBD1 (5 bases). The germline CDR1 and CDR2 sequences are LGHDT and YNNKEL (reference sequence). The CDR3 is made up of 19 amino acids. V was clipped by 4 bases and J by 6 bases, with 30 bases between them. The CDR3 nucleotides read TGTGCCAGCAGCCGAAATTCCTTCCTTCGACAGTGGCAGACTGATGGCTACACCTTC. Translation: CASSRNSFLRQWQTDGYTF.

The V and J genes are TRBV6-5 and TRBJ2-7, with 9 positions matching TRBD2. From germline, CDR1 is MNHEY and CDR2 SVGAGI. The CDR3 covers 15 residues. The V segment lost 8 bases and the J segment 2 bases; nucleotides outside the gene matches: 10. Written as DNA, the CDR3 is TGTGCCAGCGCCCCTGGGCTAGCGGGGCCCTACGAGCAGTACTTC. Its protein product is CASAPGLAGPYEQYF.

The chain couples TRBV6-1 to TRBJ1-2, with D uncertain. The CDR3 has 16 amino acids. Germline CDR1 is MNHNS and CDR2 is SASEGT. Trimming stripped 2 bases from V and 0 bases from J, with 13 bases between. CDR3 nucleotides: TGTGCCAGCAGTGAATCGGAGGGCTCGGCTAACTATGGCTACACCTTC. Translating gives CASSESEGSANYGYTF.

V usage is TRBV18 and J usage is TRBJ1-5; D not resolved. Germline V lookup: CDR1 KGHSH, CDR2 LQKENI. This CDR3 contains 14 residues. The V gene lost 4 bases and the J gene lost 3 bases, with 10 bases spanning the gap. The CDR3 loop is CASSRDTVNQPQHF. CDR3 nucleotide sequence: TGTGCCAGCTCACGCGACACAGTCAATCAGCCCCAGCATTTT.